The sequence of this T cell receptor (beta chain) was determined in a study of memory CD4+ T cells and cytomegalovirus serostatus. On the study more broadly: Of the healthy Belgian adults, fewer than 10 were CMV seropositive and fewer than 30 seronegative. Study-wide results and limits: Of around 160 reported CMV TCRbeta sequences, about 70 were found in memory CD4+ repertoires.

The repertoire was sequenced with immunoSEQ multiplex PCR; TCRdb's copy has only in-frame clones and lacks some. The repertoire holds around 53,000 clones, with roughly 80% as singletons. Germline V CDR1 and CDR2: SGHVS, FQNEAQ. Deletions cut 4 bases from V and 5 bases from J, with 14 bases between. The CDR3 spans 14 residues. Single viable CD3+CD4+CD8-CD45RO+ cells were sorted as the memory CD4+ T cells. As concerns this clone: The antigen is not known.

The sample consisted of memory CD4+ T cells from blood. The TCR sequence derives from an adult in good health and CMV-seronegative. V gene TRBV7-8 combines with J gene TRBJ2-5; D possibly corresponds to TRBD1 (5 bases). The CDR3, as DNA: TGTGCCAGCAGCTGGCAGGGTTCTGTGGAGACCCAGTACTTC. It is translated as CASSWQGSVETQYF.